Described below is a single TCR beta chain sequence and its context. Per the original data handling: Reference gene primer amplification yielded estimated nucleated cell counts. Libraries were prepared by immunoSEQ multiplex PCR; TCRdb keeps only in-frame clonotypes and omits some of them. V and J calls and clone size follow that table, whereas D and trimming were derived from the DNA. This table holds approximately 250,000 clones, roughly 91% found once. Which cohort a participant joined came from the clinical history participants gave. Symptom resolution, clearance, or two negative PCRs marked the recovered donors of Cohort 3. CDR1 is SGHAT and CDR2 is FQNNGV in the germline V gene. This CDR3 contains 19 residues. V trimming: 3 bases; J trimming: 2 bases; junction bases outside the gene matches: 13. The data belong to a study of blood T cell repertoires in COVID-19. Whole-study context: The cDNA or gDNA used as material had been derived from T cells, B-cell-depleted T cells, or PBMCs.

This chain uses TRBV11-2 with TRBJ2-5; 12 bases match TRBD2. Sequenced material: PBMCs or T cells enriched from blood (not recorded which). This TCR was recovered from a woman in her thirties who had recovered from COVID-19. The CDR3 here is CASSLVTSGRSYPQETQYF. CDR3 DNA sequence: TGTGCCAGCAGCTTGGTGACTAGCGGGAGATCCTACCCTCAAGAGACCCAGTACTTC.